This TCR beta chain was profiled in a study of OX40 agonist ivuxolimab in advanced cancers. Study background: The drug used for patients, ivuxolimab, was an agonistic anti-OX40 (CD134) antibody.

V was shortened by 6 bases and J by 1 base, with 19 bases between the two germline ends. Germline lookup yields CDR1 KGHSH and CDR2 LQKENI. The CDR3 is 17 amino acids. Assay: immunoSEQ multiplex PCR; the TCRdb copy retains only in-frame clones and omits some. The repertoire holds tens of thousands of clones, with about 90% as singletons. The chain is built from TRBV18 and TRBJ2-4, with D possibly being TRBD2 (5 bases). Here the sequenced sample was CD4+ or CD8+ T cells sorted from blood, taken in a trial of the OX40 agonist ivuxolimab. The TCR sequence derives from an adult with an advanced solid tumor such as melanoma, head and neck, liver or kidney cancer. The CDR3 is CASSGAVSSIAKNIQYF. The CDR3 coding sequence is TGTGCCAGCTCGGGAGCTGTCTCCAGCATTGCCAAAAACATTCAGTACTTC.